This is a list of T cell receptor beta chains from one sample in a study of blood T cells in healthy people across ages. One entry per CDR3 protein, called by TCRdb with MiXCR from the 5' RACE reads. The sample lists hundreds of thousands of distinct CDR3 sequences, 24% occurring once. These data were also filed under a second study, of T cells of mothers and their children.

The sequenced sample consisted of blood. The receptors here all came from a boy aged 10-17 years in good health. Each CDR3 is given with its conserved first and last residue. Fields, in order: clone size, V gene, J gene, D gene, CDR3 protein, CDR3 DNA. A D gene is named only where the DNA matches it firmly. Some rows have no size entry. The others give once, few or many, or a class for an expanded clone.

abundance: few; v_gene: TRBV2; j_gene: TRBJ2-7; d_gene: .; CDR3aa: CASRPGHGMGGLSSYEQYF; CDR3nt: TGTGCCAGCAGGCCGGGACATGGAATGGGAGGTTTGAGCTCCTACGAGCAGTACTTC
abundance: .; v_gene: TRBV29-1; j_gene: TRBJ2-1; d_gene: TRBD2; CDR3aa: CSVDSRGDNEQFF; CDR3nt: TGCAGCGTTGATTCGCGGGGGGACAATGAGCAGTTCTTC
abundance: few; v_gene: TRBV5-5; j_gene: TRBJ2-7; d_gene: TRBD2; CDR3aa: CASSLERGLPYEQYF; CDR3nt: TGTGCCAGCAGCTTGGAGCGGGGCCTCCCCTACGAGCAGTACTTC
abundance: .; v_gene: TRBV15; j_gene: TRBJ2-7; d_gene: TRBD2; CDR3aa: CATSRDKGTSSYEQYF; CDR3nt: TGTGCCACCAGCAGAGATAAGGGGACTAGCTCCTACGAGCAGTACTTC
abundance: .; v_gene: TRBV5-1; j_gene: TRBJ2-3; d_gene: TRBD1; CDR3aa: CASRPGQGVGDTQYF; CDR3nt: TGCGCCAGCAGGCCGGGACAGGGAGTTGGTGATACGCAGTATTTT
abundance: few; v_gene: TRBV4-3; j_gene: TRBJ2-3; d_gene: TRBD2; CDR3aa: CASSQDGTSGGAPDTQYF; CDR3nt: TGCGCCAGCAGCCAAGATGGGACTAGCGGGGGGGCCCCAGATACGCAGTATTTT
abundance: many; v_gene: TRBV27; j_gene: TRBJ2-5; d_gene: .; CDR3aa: CASSFSGGAETQYF; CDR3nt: TGTGCCAGCAGTTTTTCGGGGGGCGCGGAGACCCAGTACTTC
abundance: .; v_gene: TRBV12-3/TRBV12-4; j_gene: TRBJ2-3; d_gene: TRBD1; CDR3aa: CASSPNLDRGPTDTQYF; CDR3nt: TGTGCCAGCAGTCCGAACCTGGACAGGGGGCCCACAGATACGCAGTATTTT
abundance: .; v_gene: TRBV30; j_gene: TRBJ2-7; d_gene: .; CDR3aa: CAWTGTLSYEQYF; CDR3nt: TGTGCCTGGACGGGGACCCTCTCCTACGAGCAGTACTTC
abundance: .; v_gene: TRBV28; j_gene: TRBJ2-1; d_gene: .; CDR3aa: CASHQTGRRSEQFF; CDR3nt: TGTGCCAGCCATCAAACAGGGCGGCGGAGTGAGCAGTTCTTC
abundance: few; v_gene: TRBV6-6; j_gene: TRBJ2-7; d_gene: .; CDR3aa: CASSYSGGNYEQYF; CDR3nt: TGTGCCAGCAGTTACTCTGGGGGGAACTACGAGCAGTACTTC
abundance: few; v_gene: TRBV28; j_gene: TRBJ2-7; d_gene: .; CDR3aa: CASSPDQHEQYF; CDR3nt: TGTGCCAGCAGCCCCGACCAACACGAGCAGTACTTC
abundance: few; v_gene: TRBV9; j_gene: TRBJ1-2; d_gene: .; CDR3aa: CASSVGPIYGYTF; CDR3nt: TGTGCCAGCAGCGTAGGGCCGATCTATGGCTACACCTTC
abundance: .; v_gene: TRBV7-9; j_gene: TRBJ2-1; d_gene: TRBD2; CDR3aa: CASSEGLAGEGEQFF; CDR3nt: TGTGCCAGCAGCGAGGGACTAGCGGGAGAGGGTGAGCAGTTCTTC
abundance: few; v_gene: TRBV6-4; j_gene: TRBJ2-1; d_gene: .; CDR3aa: CASSRAENNEQFF; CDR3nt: TGTGCCAGCAGTCGGGCCGAGAACAATGAGCAGTTCTTC
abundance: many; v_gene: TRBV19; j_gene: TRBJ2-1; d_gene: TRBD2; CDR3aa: CASSMGGYNEQFF; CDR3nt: TGTGCCAGTAGTATGGGGGGGTACAATGAGCAGTTCTTC
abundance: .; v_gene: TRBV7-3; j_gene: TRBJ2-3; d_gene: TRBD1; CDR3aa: CASSLLGTASTDTQYF; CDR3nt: TGTGCCAGCAGCTTATTAGGGACAGCTAGCACAGATACGCAGTATTTT
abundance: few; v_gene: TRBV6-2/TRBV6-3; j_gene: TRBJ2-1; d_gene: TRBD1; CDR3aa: CASRTGGNNEQFF; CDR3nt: TGTGCCAGCAGGACAGGGGGCAACAATGAGCAGTTCTTC
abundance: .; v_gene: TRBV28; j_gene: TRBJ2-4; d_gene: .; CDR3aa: CASSLMGVKSPKENIQYF; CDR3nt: TGTGCCAGCAGTTTAATGGGTGTAAAGAGTCCGAAGGAAAACATTCAGTACTTC
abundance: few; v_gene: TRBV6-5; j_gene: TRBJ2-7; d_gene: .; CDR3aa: CASRLVAGNEQYF; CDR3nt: TGTGCCAGCAGACTTGTGGCGGGGAACGAGCAGTACTTC
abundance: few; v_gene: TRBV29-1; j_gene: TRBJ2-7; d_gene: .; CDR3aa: CSVERASPPYEQYF; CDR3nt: TGCAGCGTTGAAAGGGCGTCCCCCCCCTACGAGCAGTACTTC
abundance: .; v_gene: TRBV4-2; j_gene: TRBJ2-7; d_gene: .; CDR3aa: CASSQEQDSYEQYF; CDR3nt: TGTGCCAGCAGCCAGGAACAGGACTCCTACGAGCAGTACTTC
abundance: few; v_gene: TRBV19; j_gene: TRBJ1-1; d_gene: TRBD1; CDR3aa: CASRSTGGISGTEAFF; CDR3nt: TGTGCCAGTAGGTCGACAGGGGGCATTTCGGGCACTGAAGCTTTCTTT
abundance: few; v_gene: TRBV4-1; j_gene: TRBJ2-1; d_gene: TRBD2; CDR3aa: CASSQARLATNEQFF; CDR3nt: TGCGCCAGCAGCCAAGCTCGACTAGCGACAAATGAGCAGTTCTTC
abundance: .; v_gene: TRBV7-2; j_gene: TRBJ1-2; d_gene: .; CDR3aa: CASTLGGGPNYGYTF; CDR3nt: TGTGCCAGCACCCTGGGTGGCGGACCGAACTATGGCTACACCTTC
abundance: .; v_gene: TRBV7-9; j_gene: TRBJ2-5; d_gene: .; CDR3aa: CASSLSTSAEAQYF; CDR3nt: TGTGCCAGCAGCTTATCCACATCCGCGGAGGCCCAGTACTTC
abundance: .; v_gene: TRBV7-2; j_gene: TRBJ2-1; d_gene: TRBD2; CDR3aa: CASSWLAGGYNEQFF; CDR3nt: TGTGCCAGCAGCTGGCTAGCGGGAGGGTACAATGAGCAGTTCTTC
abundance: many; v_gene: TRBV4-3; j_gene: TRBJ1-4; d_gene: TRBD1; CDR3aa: CASSQDRGGLEKLFF; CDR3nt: TGCGCCAGCAGCCAGGACAGGGGAGGATTAGAAAAACTGTTTTTT
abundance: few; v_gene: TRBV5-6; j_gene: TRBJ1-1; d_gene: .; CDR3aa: CASSHGALNTEAFF; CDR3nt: TGTGCCAGCAGCCATGGGGCCCTTAACACTGAAGCTTTCTTT
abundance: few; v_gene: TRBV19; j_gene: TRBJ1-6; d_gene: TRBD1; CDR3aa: CASSIVTGDLAPLHF; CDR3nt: TGTGCCAGTAGTATCGTAACAGGGGATCTAGCACCCCTCCACTTT
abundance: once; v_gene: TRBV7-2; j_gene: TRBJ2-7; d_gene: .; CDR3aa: CASSFQPGHYEQYF; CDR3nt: TGTGCCAGCAGCTTTCAACCGGGACACTACGAGCAGTACTTC
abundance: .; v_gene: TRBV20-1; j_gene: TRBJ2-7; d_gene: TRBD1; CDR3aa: CSASVGTGYEQYF; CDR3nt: TGCAGTGCTAGTGTCGGGACAGGCTACGAGCAGTACTTC
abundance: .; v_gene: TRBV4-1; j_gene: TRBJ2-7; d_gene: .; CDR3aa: CASSHNSGEQYF; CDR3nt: TGCGCCAGCAGCCACAATAGCGGCGAGCAGTACTTC
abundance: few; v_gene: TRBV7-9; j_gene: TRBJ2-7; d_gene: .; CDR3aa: CASSLVTRGRAHEQYF; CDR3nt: TGTGCCAGCAGCTTAGTGACCCGCGGCAGGGCCCACGAGCAGTACTTC
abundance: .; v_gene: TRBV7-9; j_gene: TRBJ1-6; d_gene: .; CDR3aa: CASSLVPGFDYNSPLHF; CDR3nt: TGTGCCAGCAGCTTAGTTCCAGGGTTCGATTATAATTCACCCCTCCACTTT
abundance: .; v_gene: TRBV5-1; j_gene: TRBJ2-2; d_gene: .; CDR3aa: CASTNLVGELFF; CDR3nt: TGCGCCAGCACGAACCTTGTCGGGGAGCTGTTTTTT
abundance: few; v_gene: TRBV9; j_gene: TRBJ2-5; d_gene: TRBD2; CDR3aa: CASSASGGTQETQYF; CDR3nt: TGTGCCAGCAGCGCGTCGGGGGGAACCCAAGAGACCCAGTACTTC
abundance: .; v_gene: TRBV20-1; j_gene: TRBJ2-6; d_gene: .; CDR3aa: CSARRKGGNSGANVLTF; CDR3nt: TGCAGTGCTAGACGCAAGGGGGGCAACTCTGGGGCCAACGTCCTGACTTTC
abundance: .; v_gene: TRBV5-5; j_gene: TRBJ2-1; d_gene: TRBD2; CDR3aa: CASSLGLAGLEQFF; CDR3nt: TGTGCCAGCAGCTTGGGACTAGCGGGACTTGAGCAGTTCTTC
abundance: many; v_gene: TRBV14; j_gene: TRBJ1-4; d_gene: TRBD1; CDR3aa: CASSRGQAEKLFF; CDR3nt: TGTGCCAGCAGCCGGGGACAGGCTGAAAAACTGTTTTTT
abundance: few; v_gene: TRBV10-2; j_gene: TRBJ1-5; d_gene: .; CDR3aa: CASSEAGTQPQHF; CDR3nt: TGCGCCAGCAGTGAGGCAGGTACTCAGCCCCAGCATTTT
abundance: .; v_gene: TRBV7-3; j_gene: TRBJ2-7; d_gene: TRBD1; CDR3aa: CASSLFPGGKEQYF; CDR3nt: TGTGCCAGCAGCTTATTCCCAGGGGGTAAGGAGCAGTACTTC
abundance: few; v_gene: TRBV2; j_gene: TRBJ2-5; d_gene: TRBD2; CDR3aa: CASSELVGGYQETQYF; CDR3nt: TGTGCCAGCAGTGAGCTTGTCGGGGGGTACCAAGAGACCCAGTACTTC
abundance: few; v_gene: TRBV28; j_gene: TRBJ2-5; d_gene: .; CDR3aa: CASSLGQGLSFKGFF; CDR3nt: TGTGCCAGCAGTTTGGGTCAGGGGCTAAGTTTTAAGGGGTTCTTC
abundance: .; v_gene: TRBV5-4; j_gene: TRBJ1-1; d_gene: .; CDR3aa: CASSMDRNTEAFF; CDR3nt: TGTGCCAGCAGCATGGACAGAAACACTGAAGCTTTCTTT
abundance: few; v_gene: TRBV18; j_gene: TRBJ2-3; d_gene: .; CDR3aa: CASSPPRWEASTDTQYF; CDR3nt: TGTGCCAGCTCACCACCGAGATGGGAAGCTAGCACAGATACGCAGTATTTT
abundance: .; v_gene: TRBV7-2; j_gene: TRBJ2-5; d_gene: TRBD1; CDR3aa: CASSPDKPGQGLKTQYF; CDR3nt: TGTGCCAGCAGCCCGGATAAGCCGGGACAGGGCTTAAAGACCCAGTACTTC